Listed here is a single T cell receptor beta chain. TCRdb keeps only in-frame clones here, not all; method: immunoSEQ multiplex PCR. The sample lists approximately 70,000 clones, around 87% occurring once. The data were obtained in a study of blood T cell repertoires in COVID-19. CDR3 length: 12 amino acids. The germline V gene has CDR1 LNHDA and CDR2 SQIVND (reference sequence). Trimming stripped 1 base from V and 16 bases from J, with 14 bases between. The receptor was isolated from a man in his sixties or seventies with active COVID-19. The sample taken for sequencing was peripheral blood. The chain employs TRBV19 and TRBJ2-1; D is possibly TRBD2 (6 bases). The CDR3 spells CASSIVPGEPFF. In DNA form, the CDR3 reads TGTGCCAGTAGTATAGTGCCGGGGGAGCCTTTCTTC.